Listed below are T cell receptor beta chains from one sample, sequenced in a study of cytomegalovirus exposure and HLA in healthy donors. The assay was immunoSEQ multiplex PCR, and TCRdb's table has in-frame clones only and misses some. The sample consists of 62,000 or so clones, approximately 87% of them appearing once. The material sequenced was PBMCs. The receptors derive from a man between 18 and 35 years old in good health and CMV-seronegative. Both conserved end residues are part of each CDR3. D genes are given only for firm matches. Size tells how often a clone was seen (once, few, many) or the class of an expanded clone, and some rows leave it out.

J: TRBJ2-3; V: TRBV6-5; size: few; D: TRBD2; CDR3: CASKQAGNTDTQYF; DNA: TGTGCCAGCAAGCAAGCGGGGAACACAGATACGCAGTATTTT
J: TRBJ1-1; V: TRBV14; size: -; D: TRBD1; CDR3: CASSQRTGRVNTEAFF; DNA: TGTGCCAGCAGCCAGAGGACAGGGCGAGTAAACACTGAAGCTTTCTTT
J: TRBJ1-4; V: TRBV28; size: -; D: TRBD1; CDR3: CASSSGQGDEKLFF; DNA: TGTGCCAGCAGTTCAGGACAGGGCGATGAAAAACTGTTTTTT
J: TRBJ2-2; V: TRBV4-1; size: -; D: TRBD1; CDR3: CASSRPGGPGELFF; DNA: TGCGCCAGCAGCCGACCAGGGGGTCCCGGGGAGCTGTTTTTT
J: TRBJ1-2; V: TRBV28; size: -; D: TRBD1; CDR3: CASSWDSNYGYTF; DNA: TGTGCCAGCAGTTGGGACAGTAACTATGGCTACACCTTC
J: TRBJ1-1; V: TRBV6-1; size: once; D: -; CDR3: CASSVDPGAFF; DNA: TGTGCCAGCAGCGTCGATCCGGGAGCTTTCTTT
J: TRBJ1-1; V: TRBV9; size: -; D: TRBD1; CDR3: CASSDSATGPGTEAFF; DNA: TGTGCCAGCAGCGACTCCGCGACAGGGCCGGGGACTGAAGCTTTCTTT
J: TRBJ1-3; V: TRBV4-1; size: -; D: -; CDR3: CASSPARGGLSGNTIYF; DNA: TGCGCCAGCAGCCCAGCCAGGGGCGGACTCTCTGGAAACACCATATACTTT
J: TRBJ1-2; V: TRBV27; size: once; D: -; CDR3: CASSSQAFYGYTF; DNA: TGTGCCAGCAGTTCACAGGCATTCTATGGCTACACCTTC
J: TRBJ2-4; V: TRBV6-5; size: -; D: TRBD1; CDR3: CASSYSTGGDIQYF; DNA: TGTGCCAGCAGTTACTCGACAGGGGGAGACATTCAGTACTTC
J: TRBJ2-1; V: TRBV5-1; size: -; D: -; CDR3: CASRLDFSYNEQFF; DNA: TGCGCCAGCAGATTGGACTTCTCCTACAATGAGCAGTTCTTC
J: TRBJ1-1; V: TRBV18; size: -; D: TRBD1; CDR3: CASSRGQGLDTEAFF; DNA: TGTGCCAGCTCACGCGGACAGGGGTTGGACACTGAAGCTTTCTTT
J: TRBJ2-7; V: TRBV7-8; size: -; D: -; CDR3: CASSSPDVGDYEQYF; DNA: TGTGCCAGCAGCTCCCCGGACGTAGGGGACTACGAGCAGTACTTC
J: TRBJ1-3; V: TRBV4-1; size: -; D: -; CDR3: CASSQEVLAGNTIYF; DNA: TGCGCCAGCAGCCAAGAGGTCCTTGCGGGAAACACCATATATTTT
J: TRBJ2-1; V: TRBV30; size: -; D: TRBD2; CDR3: CAWATSGVNEQFF; DNA: TGTGCCTGGGCAACTAGCGGGGTCAATGAGCAGTTCTTC
J: TRBJ2-5; V: TRBV9; size: -; D: -; CDR3: CASSVDYNQETQYF; DNA: TGTGCCAGCAGCGTAGACTACAACCAAGAGACCCAGTACTTC
J: TRBJ2-1; V: TRBV30; size: -; D: TRBD2; CDR3: CAWSLAGGRTYNEQFF; DNA: TGTGCCTGGAGTCTAGCGGGGGGGCGAACGTACAATGAGCAGTTCTTC
J: TRBJ1-1; V: TRBV10-1; size: -; D: -; CDR3: CASSGQDGEAFF; DNA: TGCGCCAGCAGTGGACAGGATGGGGAAGCTTTCTTT
J: TRBJ1-2; V: TRBV4-1; size: -; D: -; CDR3: CASSQSRGNSYTF; DNA: TGCGCCAGCAGCCAGTCCAGGGGAAATAGCTACACCTTC
J: TRBJ2-5; V: TRBV6-1; size: -; D: -; CDR3: CASSVREVETQYF; DNA: TGTGCCAGCAGTGTAAGGGAGGTGGAGACCCAGTACTTC
J: TRBJ2-5; V: TRBV9; size: -; D: -; CDR3: CASSPPEESETQYF; DNA: TGTGCCAGCTCCCCTCCCGAAGAGTCGGAGACCCAGTACTTC
J: TRBJ2-7; V: TRBV18; size: -; D: TRBD1; CDR3: CASSRGTGSYEQYF; DNA: TGTGCCAGCTCACGGGGGACAGGGTCCTACGAGCAGTACTTC
J: TRBJ2-7; V: TRBV6-5; size: -; D: -; CDR3: CASSWDFQEQYF; DNA: TGTGCCAGCAGTTGGGACTTTCAGGAGCAGTACTTC
J: TRBJ1-4; V: TRBV6-6; size: -; D: TRBD1; CDR3: CASRPQGASEKLFF; DNA: TGTGCCAGCAGACCACAGGGGGCCTCTGAAAAACTGTTTTTT
J: TRBJ2-7; V: TRBV5-1; size: -; D: TRBD1; CDR3: CASSLRDRGNYEQYF; DNA: TGCGCCAGCAGCTTACGGGACAGGGGTAACTACGAGCAGTACTTC
J: TRBJ2-5; V: TRBV18; size: -; D: -; CDR3: CASSPPAGWETQYF; DNA: TGTGCCAGCTCACCTCCGGCAGGGTGGGAGACCCAGTACTTC
J: TRBJ1-6; V: TRBV7-9; size: few; D: -; CDR3: CASSLHSYNSPLHF; DNA: TGTGCCAGCAGCTTACACTCCTATAATTCACCCCTCCACTTT
J: TRBJ2-7; V: TRBV11-3; size: -; D: -; CDR3: CASSSYREADYEQYF; DNA: TGTGCCAGCAGCTCTTACAGGGAAGCGGACTACGAGCAGTACTTC
J: TRBJ1-2; V: TRBV11-3; size: -; D: -; CDR3: CASSSLFPPNYGYTF; DNA: TGTGCCAGCAGCAGCCTGTTTCCACCCAACTATGGCTACACCTTC
J: TRBJ2-1; V: TRBV19; size: -; D: -; CDR3: CASSFSPTSTLREQFF; DNA: TGTGCCAGTAGTTTCTCCCCTACCTCGACCCTCAGGGAGCAGTTCTTC
J: TRBJ2-6; V: TRBV28; size: -; D: -; CDR3: CASSSGVSGANVLTF; DNA: TGTGCCAGCAGCTCAGGGGTCTCTGGGGCCAACGTCCTGACTTTC
J: TRBJ2-3; V: TRBV7-9; size: -; D: TRBD2; CDR3: CASSETSSGGAGADTQYF; DNA: TGTGCCAGCAGCGAAACCTCTAGCGGGGGGGCCGGTGCAGATACGCAGTATTTT
J: TRBJ1-4; V: TRBV5-4; size: -; D: TRBD1; CDR3: CASRTGEEEKLFF; DNA: TGTGCCAGCAGAACAGGGGAGGAAGAAAAACTGTTTTTT
J: TRBJ1-1; V: TRBV11-2; size: -; D: -; CDR3: CASSLQVSEAFF; DNA: TGTGCCAGCAGCTTACAGGTATCTGAAGCTTTCTTT
J: TRBJ2-1; V: TRBV7-2; size: -; D: -; CDR3: CASDARGSPYNEQFF; DNA: TGTGCCAGCGACGCGCGAGGGAGCCCCTACAATGAGCAGTTCTTC
J: TRBJ2-1; V: TRBV15; size: once; D: TRBD1; CDR3: CATSRDGSTGNEQFF; DNA: TGTGCCACCAGCAGAGATGGGTCGACAGGGAATGAGCAGTTCTTC
J: TRBJ2-5; V: TRBV28; size: once; D: -; CDR3: CASSLGAGSSFETQYF; DNA: TGTGCCAGCAGTTTAGGGGCAGGGTCATCGTTCGAAACCCAGTACTTC
J: TRBJ2-3; V: TRBV2; size: -; D: TRBD1; CDR3: CASRGSDGQGPDTQYF; DNA: TGTGCCAGCAGAGGGAGTGATGGACAGGGCCCAGATACGCAGTATTTT
J: TRBJ1-2; V: TRBV29-1; size: few; D: -; CDR3: CSGRLSPNYGYTF; DNA: TGCAGCGGTCGCCTATCCCCTAACTATGGCTACACCTTC
J: TRBJ2-7; V: TRBV10-2; size: -; D: -; CDR3: CASSDRLRQSSYEQYF; DNA: TGCGCCAGCAGTGATCGACTGCGGCAGAGCTCCTACGAGCAGTACTTC
J: TRBJ2-7; V: TRBV30; size: -; D: TRBD1; CDR3: CAWSVDRGYEQYF; DNA: TGTGCCTGGAGTGTCGACAGGGGGTACGAGCAGTACTTC
J: TRBJ2-6; V: TRBV30; size: -; D: -; CDR3: CAFPGSGANVLTF; DNA: TGTGCCTTCCCGGGCTCTGGGGCCAACGTCCTGACTTTC
J: TRBJ1-4; V: TRBV5-1; size: -; D: TRBD1; CDR3: CASSFDDREDVGEKLFF; DNA: TGCGCCAGCAGCTTTGATGACAGGGAGGATGTCGGCGAAAAACTGTTTTTT
J: TRBJ2-3; V: TRBV7-2; size: -; D: TRBD2; CDR3: CASSLGWRGAADTQYF; DNA: TGTGCCAGCAGCTTAGGTTGGCGGGGGGCGGCAGATACGCAGTATTTT
J: TRBJ1-1; V: TRBV12-5; size: -; D: -; CDR3: CASSPNLNTEAFF; DNA: TGTGCTAGTTCACCTAATTTGAACACTGAAGCTTTCTTT
J: TRBJ2-5; V: TRBV2; size: -; D: TRBD2; CDR3: CASSEVPSGGETQYF; DNA: TGTGCCAGCAGTGAAGTCCCTAGCGGGGGAGAGACCCAGTACTTC
J: TRBJ1-2; V: TRBV6-1; size: -; D: -; CDR3: CASSEVGVRGYTF; DNA: TGTGCCAGCAGTGAAGTCGGGGTTCGGGGCTACACCTTC